The clone carrying this T cell receptor (beta chain) came up once. This sample was included in a study of blood T cell repertoires in COVID-19. As for the study in general: COVID-19 samples from acute and convalescent phases originated in the United States, Italy and Spain. T cells, B-cell-depleted T cells, or PBMCs supplied cDNA or gDNA.

As originally analysed: Nucleated cell counts were estimated from reference gene primer amplification. Produced via immunoSEQ multiplex PCR; TCRdb's table is partial and in-frame only. That table supplies the V and J calls and clone size; D and trimming were determined from the DNA. There are hundreds of thousands of clones in the sample; about 90% occur only once, and less than 3.5% lies in the top ten. Seattle patients were enrolled while actively infected and followed longitudinally. Sequencing was performed on peripheral blood. The clonotype comes from a young woman with COVID-19, enrolled during active disease.

CDR3 sequence reads: CASSLGTGQGANYGYTF. In DNA form, the CDR3 reads TGTGCCAGCAGCTTAGGCACAGGACAGGGAGCTAACTATGGCTACACCTTC. The chain links TRBV13 to TRBJ1-2; TRBD1 matches at 8 bases. This CDR3 region has 17 residues. Unmatched junction bases numbered 6, after V lost 0 bases and J lost 0 bases. Germline assignment: CDR1 PRHDT and CDR2 FYEKMQ (reference sequence).